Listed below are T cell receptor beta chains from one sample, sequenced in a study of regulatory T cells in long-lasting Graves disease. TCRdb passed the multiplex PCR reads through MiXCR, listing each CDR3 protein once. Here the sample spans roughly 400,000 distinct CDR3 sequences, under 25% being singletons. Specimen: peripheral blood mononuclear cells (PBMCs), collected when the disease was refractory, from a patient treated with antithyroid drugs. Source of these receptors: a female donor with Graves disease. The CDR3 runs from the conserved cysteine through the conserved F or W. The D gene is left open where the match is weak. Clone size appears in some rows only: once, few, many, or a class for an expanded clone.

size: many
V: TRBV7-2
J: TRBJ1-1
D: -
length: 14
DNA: TGTGCCAGCAGCTTAGTCCCCACGAACACTGAAGCTTTCTTT
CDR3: CASSLVPTNTEAFF

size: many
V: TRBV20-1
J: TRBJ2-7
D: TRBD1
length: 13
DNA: TGCAGTGCTGATTCCGGGACAGACTACGAGCAGTACTTC
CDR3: CSADSGTDYEQYF

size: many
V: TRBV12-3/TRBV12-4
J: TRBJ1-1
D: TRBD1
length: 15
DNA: TGTGCCAGCAGTTTCGAGACAGGGACGAACACTGAAGCTTTCTTT
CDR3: CASSFETGTNTEAFF

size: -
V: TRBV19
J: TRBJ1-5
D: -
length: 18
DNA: TGTGCCAGTACGAAACGGGGACCGACACTAAATAGCAATCAGCCCCAGCATTTT
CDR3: CASTKRGPTLNSNQPQHF

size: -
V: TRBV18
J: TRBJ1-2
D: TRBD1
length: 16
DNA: TGTGCCAGCTCACAGGGGACAGCGAGGGTCAATTATGGCTACACCTTC
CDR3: CASSQGTARVNYGYTF

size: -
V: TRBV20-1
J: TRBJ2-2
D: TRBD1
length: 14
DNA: TGCAGTGCGTGGGACAGGGGGCGTACCGGGGAGCTGTTTTTT
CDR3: CSAWDRGRTGELFF

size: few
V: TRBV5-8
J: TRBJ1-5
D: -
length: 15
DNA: TGTGCCAGCAGCTCCCAGGGGATAGTCAATCAGCCCCAGCATTTT
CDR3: CASSSQGIVNQPQHF

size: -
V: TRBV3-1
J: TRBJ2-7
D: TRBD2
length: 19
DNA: TGTGCCAGCAGCCAAGGAGTTGTGTCTAGCGGGCCTATATCCTACGAGCAGTACTTC
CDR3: CASSQGVVSSGPISYEQYF

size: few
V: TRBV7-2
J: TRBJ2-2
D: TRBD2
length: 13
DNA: TGTGCCAGCAAAGCGGGAGGAGGAGGGGAGCTGTTTTTT
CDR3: CASKAGGGGELFF

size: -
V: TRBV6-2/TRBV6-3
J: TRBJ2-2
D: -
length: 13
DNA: TGTGCCAGCAGTTACGTCCAGACCGGGGAGCTGTTTTTT
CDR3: CASSYVQTGELFF

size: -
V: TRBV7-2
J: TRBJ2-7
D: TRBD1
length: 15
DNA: TGTTCCAGCAGCTTAGGGGACAGGGGACTTTACGAGCAGTACTTC
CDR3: CSSSLGDRGLYEQYF

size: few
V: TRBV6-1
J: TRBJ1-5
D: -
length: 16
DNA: TGTGCCAGCACCAAACAGGGAATCCCTCCCCCAATCCCCCAGCATTTT
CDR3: CASTKQGIPPPIPQHF

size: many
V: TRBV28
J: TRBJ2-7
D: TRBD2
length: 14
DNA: TGTGCCAGCAGACTAAGCGGGGTTCCCTACGAGCAGTACTTC
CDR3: CASRLSGVPYEQYF

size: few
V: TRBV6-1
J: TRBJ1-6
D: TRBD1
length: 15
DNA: TGTGCCAGCAGTGAAGTGGGGACAGATAATTCACCCCTCCACTTT
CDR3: CASSEVGTDNSPLHF

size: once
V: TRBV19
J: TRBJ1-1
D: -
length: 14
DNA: TGTGCCAGTAGTATGGGTCAGAGGAACACTGAAGCTTTCTTT
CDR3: CASSMGQRNTEAFF

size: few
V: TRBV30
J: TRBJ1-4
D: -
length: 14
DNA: TGTGCCTGGAGCAACAACAGGGTTGGAGAAAAACTGTTTTTT
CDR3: CAWSNNRVGEKLFF

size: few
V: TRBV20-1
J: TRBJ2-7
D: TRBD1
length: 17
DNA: TGCAGTGCTAGCGACAGGGGGGACCTAGCCCTTTCTTACGAGCAGTACTTC
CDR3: CSASDRGDLALSYEQYF

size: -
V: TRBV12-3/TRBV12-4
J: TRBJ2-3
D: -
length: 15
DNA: TGTGCCAGCACACCACATATTGGCGCCGCAGATATGCAGTATTTT
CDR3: CASTPHIGAADMQYF

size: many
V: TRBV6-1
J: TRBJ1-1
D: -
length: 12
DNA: TGTGCCAGCGTAGGGGCGAACACTGAAGCTTTCTTT
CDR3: CASVGANTEAFF

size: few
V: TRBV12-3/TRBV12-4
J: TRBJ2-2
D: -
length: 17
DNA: TGTGCCACCGCATCAATCCCGACCGCGACCAACACCGGGGAGCTGTTTTTT
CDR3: CATASIPTATNTGELFF

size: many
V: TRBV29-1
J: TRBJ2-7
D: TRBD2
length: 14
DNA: TGCAGCGTCCCCGTGGCTAGCGGGAGCTACGAGCAGTACTTC
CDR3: CSVPVASGSYEQYF

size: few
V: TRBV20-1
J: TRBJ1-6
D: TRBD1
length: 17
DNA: TGCAGTGCTAGATCCCACTACCCGGGACAGGGGAATTCACCCCTCCACTTT
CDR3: CSARSHYPGQGNSPLHF

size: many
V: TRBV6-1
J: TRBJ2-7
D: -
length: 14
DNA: TGTGCCAGCATGAAACGAGTGGATTCCTACGAGCAGTACTTC
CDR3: CASMKRVDSYEQYF

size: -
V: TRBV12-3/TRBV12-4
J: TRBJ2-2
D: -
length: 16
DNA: TGTGCCAGCAGCTCCTATAGCGGAGAGAACACCGGGGAGCTGTTTTTT
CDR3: CASSSYSGENTGELFF

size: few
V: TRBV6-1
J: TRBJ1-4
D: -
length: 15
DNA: TGTGCCAGCAGTCCCTGGGGGGACGAAAATGAAAAACTGTTTTTT
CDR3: CASSPWGDENEKLFF

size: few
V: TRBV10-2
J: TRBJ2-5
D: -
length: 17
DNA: TGCGCCAGCAATCCTGTCTCATGGGGTAGGAGTTGGGAGACCCAGTACTTC
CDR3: CASNPVSWGRSWETQYF

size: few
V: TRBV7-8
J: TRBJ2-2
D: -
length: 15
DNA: TGTGCCAGCAGCTTATCTGATGCGACGGCCGGGGAGCTGTTTTTT
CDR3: CASSLSDATAGELFF

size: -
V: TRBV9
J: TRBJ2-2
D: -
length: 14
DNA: TGTGCCAGCAGCGGAAGAAACGAGGGCGGGGAGCTGTTTTTT
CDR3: CASSGRNEGGELFF

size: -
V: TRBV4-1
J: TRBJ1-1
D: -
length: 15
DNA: TGCGCCAGCAGCCAGTCGGCGCGGGGGAACACTGAAGCTTTCTTT
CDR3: CASSQSARGNTEAFF

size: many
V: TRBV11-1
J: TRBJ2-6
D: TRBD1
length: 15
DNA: TGTGCCAGCAGCTGGACAGGGACAGGGGCCAACGTCCTGACTTTC
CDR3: CASSWTGTGANVLTF